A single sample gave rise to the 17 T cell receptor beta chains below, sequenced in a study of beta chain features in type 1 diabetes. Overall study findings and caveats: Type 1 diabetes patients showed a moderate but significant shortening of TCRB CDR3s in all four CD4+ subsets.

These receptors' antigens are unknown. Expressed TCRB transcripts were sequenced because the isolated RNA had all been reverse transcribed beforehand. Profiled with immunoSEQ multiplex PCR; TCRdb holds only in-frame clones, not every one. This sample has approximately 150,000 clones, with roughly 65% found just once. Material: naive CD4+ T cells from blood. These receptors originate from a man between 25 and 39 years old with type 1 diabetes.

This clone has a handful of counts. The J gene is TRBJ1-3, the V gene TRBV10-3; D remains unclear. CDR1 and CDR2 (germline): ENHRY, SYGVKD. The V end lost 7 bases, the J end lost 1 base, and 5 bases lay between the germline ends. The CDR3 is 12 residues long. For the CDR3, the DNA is TGTGCCATCACCCTTTCTGGAAACACCATATATTTT. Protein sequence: CAITLSGNTIYF.

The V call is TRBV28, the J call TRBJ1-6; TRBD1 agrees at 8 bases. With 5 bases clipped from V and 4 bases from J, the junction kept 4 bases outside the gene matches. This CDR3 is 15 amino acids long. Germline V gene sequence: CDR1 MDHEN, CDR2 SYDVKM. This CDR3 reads CASSNHRGYNSPLHF. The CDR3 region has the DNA TGTGCCAGCAGTAATCACAGGGGGTATAATTCACCCCTCCACTTT.

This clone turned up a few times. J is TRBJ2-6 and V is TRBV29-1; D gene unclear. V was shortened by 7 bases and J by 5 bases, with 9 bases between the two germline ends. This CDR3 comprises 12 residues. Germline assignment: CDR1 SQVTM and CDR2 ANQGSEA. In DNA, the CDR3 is TGCAGCGCATTCGACAGGGCCAACGTCCTGACTTTC. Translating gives CSAFDRANVLTF.

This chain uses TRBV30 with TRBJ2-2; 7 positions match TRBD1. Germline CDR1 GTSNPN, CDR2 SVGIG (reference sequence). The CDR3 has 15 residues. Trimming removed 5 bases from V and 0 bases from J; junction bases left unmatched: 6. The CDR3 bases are TGTGCCTGGTTTCCGGGACAGTCGAACACCGGGGAGCTGTTTTTT. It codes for CAWFPGQSNTGELFF.

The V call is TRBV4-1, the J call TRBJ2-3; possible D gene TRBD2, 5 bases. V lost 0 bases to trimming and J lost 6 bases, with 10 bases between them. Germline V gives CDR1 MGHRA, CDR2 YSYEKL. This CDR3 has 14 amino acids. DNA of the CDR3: TGCGCCAGCAGCCAAGACCCGGGAAGGGATACGCAGTATTTT. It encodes CASSQDPGRDTQYF.

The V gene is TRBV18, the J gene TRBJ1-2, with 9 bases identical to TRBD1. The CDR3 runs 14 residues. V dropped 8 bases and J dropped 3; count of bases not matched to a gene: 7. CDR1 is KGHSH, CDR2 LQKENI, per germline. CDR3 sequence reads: CASTFRDRDYGYTF. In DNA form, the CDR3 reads TGTGCCAGCACCTTCCGGGACAGGGACTATGGCTACACCTTC.

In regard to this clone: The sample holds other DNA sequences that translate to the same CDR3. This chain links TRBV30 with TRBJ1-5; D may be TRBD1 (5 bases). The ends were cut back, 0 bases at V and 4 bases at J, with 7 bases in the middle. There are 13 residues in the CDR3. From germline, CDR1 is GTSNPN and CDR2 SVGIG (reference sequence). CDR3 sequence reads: CAWSVDSNQPQHF. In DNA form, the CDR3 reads TGTGCCTGGAGTGTTGACAGTAATCAGCCCCAGCATTTT.

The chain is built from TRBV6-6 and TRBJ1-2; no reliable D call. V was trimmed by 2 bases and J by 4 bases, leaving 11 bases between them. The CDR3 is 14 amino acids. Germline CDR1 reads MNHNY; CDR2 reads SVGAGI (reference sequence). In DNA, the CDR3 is TGTGCCAGCAGTTACCCGGAACAGATCTATGGCTACACCTTC. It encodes CASSYPEQIYGYTF.

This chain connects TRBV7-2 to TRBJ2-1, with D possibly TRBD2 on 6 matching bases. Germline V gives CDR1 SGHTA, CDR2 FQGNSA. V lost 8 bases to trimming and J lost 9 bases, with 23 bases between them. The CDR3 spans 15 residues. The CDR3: CASYAGPPNNGEQFF. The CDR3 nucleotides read TGTGCCAGCTATGCGGGGCCCCCCAACAATGGTGAGCAGTTCTTC.

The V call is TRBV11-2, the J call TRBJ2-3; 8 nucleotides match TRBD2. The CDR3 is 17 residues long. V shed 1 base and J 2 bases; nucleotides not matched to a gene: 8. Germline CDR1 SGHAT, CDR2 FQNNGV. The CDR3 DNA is TGTGCCAGCAGCTTAGCCATAACTAGCGGACTCACAGATACGCAGTATTTT. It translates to CASSLAITSGLTDTQYF.

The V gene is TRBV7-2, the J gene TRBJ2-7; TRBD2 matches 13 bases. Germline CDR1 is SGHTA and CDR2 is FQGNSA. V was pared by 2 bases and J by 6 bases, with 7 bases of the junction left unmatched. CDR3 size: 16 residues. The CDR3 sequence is CASSLLPGLAGVEQYF. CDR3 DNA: TGTGCCAGCAGCTTATTACCCGGACTAGCGGGGGTCGAGCAGTACTTC.

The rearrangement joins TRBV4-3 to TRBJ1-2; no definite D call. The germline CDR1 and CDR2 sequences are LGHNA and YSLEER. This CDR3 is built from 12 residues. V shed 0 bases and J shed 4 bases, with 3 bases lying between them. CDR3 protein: CASSQDSYGYTF. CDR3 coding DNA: TGCGCCAGCAGCCAAGACAGCTATGGCTACACCTTC.

CDR3 sequence: CASSFTGPSGANVLTF. CDR3 nucleotide sequence: TGTGCCAGCAGTTTTACGGGCCCGTCTGGGGCCAACGTCCTGACTTTC. The V call is TRBV7-9, the J call TRBJ2-6; D is uncertain. Trimming removed 6 bases from V and 1 base from J, with 13 bases in between. Germline V gives CDR1 SEHNR, CDR2 FQNEAQ (reference sequence). This CDR3 is 16 amino acids long.

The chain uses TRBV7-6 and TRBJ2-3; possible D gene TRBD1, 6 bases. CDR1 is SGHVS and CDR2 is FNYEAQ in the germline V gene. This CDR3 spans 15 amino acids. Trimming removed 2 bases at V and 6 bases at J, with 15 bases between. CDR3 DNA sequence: TGTGCCAGCAGCTTACCCCTAATAGGGGGTGATACGCAGTATTTT. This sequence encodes CASSLPLIGGDTQYF. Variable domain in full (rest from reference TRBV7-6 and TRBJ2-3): GAGVSQSPRYKVTKRGQDVALRCDPISGHVSLYWYRQALGQGPEFLTYFNYEAQQDKSGLPNDRFSAERPEGSISTLTIQRTEQRDSAMYRCASSLPLIGGDTQYFGPGTRLTVL.

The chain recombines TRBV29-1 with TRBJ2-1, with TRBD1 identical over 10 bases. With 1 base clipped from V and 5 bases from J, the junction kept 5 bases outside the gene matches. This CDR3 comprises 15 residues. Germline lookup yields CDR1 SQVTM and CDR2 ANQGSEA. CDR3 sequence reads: CSVEGTGGFHNEQFF. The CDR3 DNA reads TGCAGCGTTGAAGGGACAGGGGGTTTTCACAATGAGCAGTTCTTC.

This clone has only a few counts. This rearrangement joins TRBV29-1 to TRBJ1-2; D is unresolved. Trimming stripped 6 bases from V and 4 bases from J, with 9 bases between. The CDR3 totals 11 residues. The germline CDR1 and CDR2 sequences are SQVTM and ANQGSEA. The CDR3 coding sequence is TGCAGCGTCGCTTCCAGCTATGGCTACACCTTC. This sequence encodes CSVASSYGYTF.

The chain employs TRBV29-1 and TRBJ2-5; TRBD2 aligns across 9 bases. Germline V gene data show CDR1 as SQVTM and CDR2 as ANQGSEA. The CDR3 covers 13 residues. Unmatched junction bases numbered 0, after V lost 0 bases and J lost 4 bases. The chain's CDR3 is CSVEETSGETQYF. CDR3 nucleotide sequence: TGCAGCGTTGAAGAGACTAGCGGAGAGACCCAGTACTTC.